This TCR beta chain was sequenced for a study of shared clonotypes between healthy human individuals. Study findings and constraints: Tissue TCR repertoires likely differ from these blood-only repertoires.

Per the germline V gene, CDR1 is SNHLY and CDR2 is FYNNEI. The CDR3 spans 11 residues. Trimming took 5 bases from V and 13 from J, leaving 11 bases between them. With respect to this clone: Its antigen remains unknown.

There were only Caucasian adults among the donors, and all lived in Nashville, Tennessee. In the study's own analysis: ImmunoSEQ output held junction-only sequences without quality scores, so filtering differed. Repertoires were generated with immunoSEQ multiplex PCR, while TCRdb's copy carries only in-frame clones and drops some. Clone size and the V and J calls come from that table; the DNA yielded D and trimming. Of roughly 1,500,000 clones listed, about 98% are singletons. The rearrangement joins TRBV2 to TRBJ1-4; D gene ambiguous. The clonotype was recovered from a man aged 25-45 years in good health. The sample taken for sequencing was naive CD4+ T cells sorted from blood. Subset of the sample: CD45RA+ positively selected. The CDR3 coding sequence is TGTGCCAGCAGTTTTTCAGGAGGACTGTTTTTT. Protein: CASSFSGGLFF.